Shown below are 27 T cell receptor beta chains from a single sample sequenced in a study of T-cell memory formation after mild COVID-19. A single record per CDR3 protein comes from TCRdb applying MiXCR to the 5' RACE reads. The table shows 250,000 to 300,000 distinct CDR3 sequences, with about 15% occurring only once. Sequenced input: PBMCs or a T cell subset sorted from them (not recorded which). The source of these receptors is a man younger than 35 who had mild COVID-19 (a few samples of this study predate the infection). Cell type and time point are not known.

The V and J genes are TRBV7-6 and TRBJ2-5, with D unresolved. The CDR3 sequence is 15 residues long. V dropped 5 bases and J dropped 5 bases, with 18 bases sitting between them. Germline lookup yields CDR1 SGHVS and CDR2 FNYEAQ. CDR3 nucleotide sequence: TGTGCCAGCAGCCGCCTCGTGCAGGCCGGCGAGACCCAGTACTTC. It translates to CASSRLVQAGETQYF.

Only a few counts were recorded for this clonotype. V and J are TRBV6-5 and TRBJ2-1; 13 nucleotides agree with TRBD2. Germline CDR1 MNHEY, CDR2 SVGAGI. The CDR3 sequence is 15 residues long. Trimming cost V 7 bases and J 7 bases; bases outside gene matches: 7. CDR3: CASTLLAGGGNEQFF. The DNA of the CDR3 is TGTGCCAGCACCCTACTAGCGGGGGGGGGAAATGAGCAGTTCTTC.

This rearrangement joins TRBV4-3 to TRBJ2-7, with TRBD2 matching over 7 bases. Germline V gives CDR1 LGHNA, CDR2 YSLEER. Trimming at V came to 1 base and at J to 7 bases, leaving 7 bases not matched to a gene. CDR3 size: 14 residues. CDR3 residues: CASSQGVGGVEQYF. The CDR3 nucleotides read TGCGCCAGCAGCCAAGGTGTTGGGGGGGTGGAGCAGTACTTC.

The chain employs TRBV30 and TRBJ1-1; possible D gene TRBD1, 5 bases. The length of the CDR3 is 14 residues. The ends were cut back, 0 bases at V and 4 bases at J, with 12 bases in the middle. The germline V gene has CDR1 GTSNPN and CDR2 SVGIG (reference sequence). The CDR3 spells CAWSVLGGVTEAFF. Here the CDR3 DNA reads TGTGCCTGGAGTGTACTCGGGGGGGTCACTGAAGCTTTCTTT.

The V and J genes are TRBV10-3 and TRBJ1-4; D call uncertain. Trimming removed 3 bases from V and 2 bases from J, with 10 bases in between. The CDR3 extends over 15 amino acids. CDR1 and CDR2 (germline): ENHRY, SYGVKD. The CDR3 protein is CAISEGRRTNEKLFF. In DNA, the CDR3 is TGTGCCATCAGTGAAGGTCGACGTACTAATGAAAAACTGTTTTTT.

This clonotype was detected a few times. The chain employs TRBV7-3 and TRBJ2-2; 7 bases align to TRBD1. From germline, CDR1 is SGHTA and CDR2 FQGTGA. J was trimmed by 3 bases and V by 6 bases; bases with no gene match: 7. The CDR3 contains 15 residues. In DNA, the CDR3 is TGTGCCAGCAGTTCACAGGGGACGCACACCGGGGAGCTGTTTTTT. Its translation: CASSSQGTHTGELFF.

The CDR3 region is CASSRLNLEGQGARDYGYTF. Here the CDR3 DNA reads TGTGCCAGCTCCCGACTAAACCTCGAAGGACAGGGGGCGCGGGACTATGGCTACACCTTC. The chain joins TRBV18 to TRBJ1-2; 11 nucleotides match TRBD1. CDR3 length: 20 amino acids. V was pared by 6 bases and J by 3 bases, with 21 bases of the junction left unmatched. The germline V gene encodes CDR1 KGHSH and CDR2 LQKENI.

The table lists this clonotype with many counts. The CDR3 region has the DNA TGTGCCAGCCGCAGGGTCGGGCAGCAGTTCTTC. The encoded protein is CASRRVGQQFF. V gene TRBV27 combines with J gene TRBJ2-1, with a possible D match to TRBD1 (5 bases). The V end was cut by 8 bases, the J end by 11 bases, with 13 bases between. Germline V gene sequence: CDR1 MNHEY, CDR2 SMNVEV (reference sequence). This CDR3 spans 11 amino acids.

This clonotype was recorded a few times. The chain has TRBV9 and TRBJ2-3; D ambiguous. This CDR3 comprises 16 residues. Germline CDR1 is SGDLS and CDR2 is YYNGEE. Trimming stripped 0 bases from V and 1 base from J, with 12 bases between. CDR3 DNA sequence: TGTGCCAGCAGCGTAGCCCGCGGCCACGGCACAGATACGCAGTATTTT. This gives the protein CASSVARGHGTDTQYF.

J is TRBJ2-3 and V is TRBV5-5; D not resolved. Germline CDR1 is SGHKS and CDR2 is YYEKEE (reference sequence). Deletions cut 4 bases from V and 4 bases from J, with 10 bases between. CDR3 size: 13 residues. CDR3 DNA sequence: TGTGCCAGCAGCCTTACTTGGGCAGATACGCAGTATTTT. Translation: CASSLTWADTQYF.

The J gene is TRBJ1-2, the V gene TRBV6-5; no firm D call. In germline, CDR1 is MNHEY, CDR2 SVGAGI. The V gene lost 0 bases and the J gene lost 7 bases, with 15 bases spanning the gap. The CDR3 totals 15 residues. The chain's CDR3 is CASSYSRGVQRGYTF. CDR3 bases: TGTGCCAGCAGTTACTCTCGTGGCGTACAGCGTGGCTACACCTTC.

This clonotype was observed a few times. The CDR3 protein is CARQRLANTGELFF. In nucleotides, the CDR3 is TGTGCCAGACAGAGACTCGCGAACACCGGGGAGCTGTTTTTT. This chain uses TRBV11-2 with TRBJ2-2; unclear D gene. In germline, CDR1 is SGHAT, CDR2 FQNNGV. The CDR3 is 14 residues long. V shed 9 bases and J shed 0 bases, with 11 bases lying between them. The variable domain in full, completed from reference TRBV11-2 and TRBJ2-2, reads EAGVAQSPRYKIIEKRQSVAFWCNPISGHATLYWYQQILGQGPKLLIQFQNNGVVDDSQLPKDRFSAERLKGVDSTLKIQPAKLEDSAVYLCARQRLANTGELFFGEGSRLTVL.

This clonotype was seen a few times. The genes are TRBV21-1 and TRBJ2-7; whether TRBD2, the table's D call, matches the DNA was not checked. TRBV21-1 is marked as a pseudogene. The CDR3 is made up of 16 amino acids. The CDR3 nucleotides are TGTGCCAGCAGCAAGACCCTAGCTTCTAGTTGGTACGAGCAGTACGTC. This sequence encodes CASSKTLASSWYEQYV.

The chain has TRBV7-9 and TRBJ2-3, with D unresolved. V lost 6 bases and J 1 base, leaving 8 bases between the germline ends. Germline V CDR1 and CDR2: SEHNR, FQNEAQ (reference sequence). The CDR3 extends over 13 amino acids. CDR3 in amino acids: CASRALGTDTQYF. Here the CDR3 DNA reads TGTGCCAGCAGAGCCCTTGGCACAGATACGCAGTATTTT.

The rearrangement links TRBV28 to TRBJ2-7, with D possibly being TRBD1 or TRBD2 (5 bases each). The V gene lost 11 bases and the J gene lost 4 bases, with 12 bases spanning the gap. This CDR3 spans 11 amino acids. Germline V gene lookup returns CDR1 MDHEN and CDR2 SYDVKM. CDR3 sequence (DNA): TGTGCCTCTAGGGGCGGGTACGAGCAGTACGTC. Protein sequence: CASRGGYEQYV.

This clonotype has more than one count but fewer than ten. V gene TRBV4-2 combines with J gene TRBJ2-4; TRBD1 aligns across 9 bases. The V gene end was trimmed by 0 bases and the J gene end by 11 bases; junction bases not matched to a gene: 14. This CDR3 spans 17 amino acids. CDR1 LGHNA and CDR2 YNFKEQ come from the germline V gene. CDR3 bases: TGTGCCAGCAGCCAAGAGCGGCTCACAGGGGGCCTCGGGGTTCAGTACTTC. It yields the protein CASSQERLTGGLGVQYF.

The table lists this clonotype with a few counts. The chain is built from TRBV20-1 and TRBJ1-5, with TRBD1 matching 7 bases. Germline V gene lookup returns CDR1 DFQATT and CDR2 SNEGSKA (reference sequence). CDR3 length: 15 amino acids. The V gene end was trimmed by 6 bases and the J gene end by 3 bases; junction bases not matched to a gene: 11. The CDR3 region is CSATAGGHSNQPQHF. In DNA, the CDR3 is TGCAGTGCGACCGCAGGGGGACATTCCAATCAGCCCCAGCATTTT.

The sample holds many counts of this clonotype. The V and J genes are TRBV7-9 and TRBJ2-5; D remains unclear. Germline V lookup: CDR1 SEHNR, CDR2 FQNEAQ (reference sequence). This CDR3 is 15 amino acids long. V lost 1 base to trimming and J lost 4 bases, with 13 bases between them. The CDR3 DNA reads TGTGCCAGCAGCTTAGGTGACCAAACCGGAGAGACCCAGTACTTC. Protein: CASSLGDQTGETQYF.

The CDR3 is CASSHPIQQGYDTGELFF. CDR3 DNA: TGTGCCAGCAGCCACCCCATCCAACAGGGGTACGACACCGGGGAGCTGTTTTTT. The chain recombines TRBV7-9 with TRBJ2-2; 7 bases map to TRBD1. CDR1 SEHNR and CDR2 FQNEAQ come from the germline V gene (reference sequence). The junction had 15 bases not matched to a gene; V was cut back by 5 bases and J by 3 bases. The CDR3 extends over 18 amino acids.

V usage is TRBV29-1 and J usage is TRBJ2-3; D remains ambiguous. Germline assignment: CDR1 SQVTM and CDR2 ANQGSEA. The CDR3 totals 12 residues. V lost 7 bases to trimming and J lost 6 bases, with 14 bases between them. Here the CDR3 reads CSGRALEDTQYF. The CDR3 bases are TGCAGCGGAAGGGCCCTAGAGGATACGCAGTATTTT.

The gene calls are TRBV6-4 and TRBJ2-3, with 8 bases identical to TRBD2. The V segment lost 3 bases and the J segment 5 bases; nucleotides outside the gene matches: 7. The CDR3 consists of 15 residues. From germline, CDR1 is MRHNA and CDR2 SNTAGT. The CDR3 DNA follows: TGTGCCAGCAGTGATACCGGGGGGGCGGTAGATACGCAGTATTTT. As protein: CASSDTGGAVDTQYF.

The rearrangement joins TRBV7-2 to TRBJ2-7, with TRBD2 matching over 9 bases. V dropped 5 bases and J dropped 4; count of bases not matched to a gene: 9. Per germline, CDR1 SGHTA and CDR2 FQGNSA. The CDR3 sequence is 15 residues long. CDR3 sequence: CASSPGGGAMYEQYF. The CDR3 DNA reads TGTGCCAGCAGCCCCGGCGGGGGGGCCATGTACGAGCAGTACTTC.

This clonotype was recorded a few times. The chain combines TRBV28 with TRBJ2-7, with D tentatively TRBD1 (7 bases). From germline, CDR1 is MDHEN and CDR2 SYDVKM. CDR3 length equals 13 residues. Trimming cost V 10 bases and J 3 bases, with 16 bases left between them. The CDR3 DNA reads TGTGCCACCACGTCAGGGGGGAGCTACGAGCAGTACGTC. It yields the protein CATTSGGSYEQYV.

This clonotype was recorded a few times. The V call is TRBV6-4, the J call TRBJ2-3; 15 bases line up with TRBD2. Germline loops: CDR1 MRHNA, CDR2 SNTAGT. This CDR3 region has 20 residues. After removal of 7 bases from V and 0 bases from J, the junction contained 14 bases not matched to a gene. CDR3 region: CASIGGLAGGKAPSTDTQYF. In DNA, the CDR3 is TGTGCCAGCATCGGAGGACTAGCGGGGGGGAAGGCCCCAAGCACAGATACGCAGTATTTT.

The V call is TRBV28, the J call TRBJ2-1; no reliable D call. CDR1 and CDR2 from the germline V gene are MDHEN and SYDVKM. The CDR3 is 15 residues long. V lost 5 bases and J lost 2, with 13 bases in between. In DNA, the CDR3 is TGTGCCAGCAGTGCCCCGGGTGCCACCTACAATGAGCAGTTCTTC. It specifies CASSAPGATYNEQFF.

The J gene is TRBJ1-6, the V gene TRBV4-3, with 7 nucleotides matching TRBD1. The V segment lost 4 bases and the J segment 7 bases; nucleotides outside the gene matches: 10. The CDR3 extends over 16 amino acids. Germline V gene sequence: CDR1 LGHNA, CDR2 YSLEER. This CDR3 is CASSRLAPGQNSPLHF. In DNA, the CDR3 is TGCGCCAGCAGCCGCTTAGCCCCGGGACAGAATTCACCCCTCCACTTT.

The chain employs TRBV6-2 or TRBV6-3 and TRBJ2-5, with 8 bases lining up with TRBD2. V lost 8 bases to trimming and J lost 2 bases; unmatched junction nucleotides: 7. CDR3 length: 14 amino acids. CDR1 and CDR2 (germline): MNHEY, SVGEGT. The CDR3 loop is CASRGAGVQETQYF. The DNA for the CDR3 is TGTGCCAGCCGGGGAGCGGGAGTTCAAGAGACCCAGTACTTC.